The T cell receptor beta chain described here comes from a study of CD8+ T cells in alopecia areata. Whole-study context: A regimen of oral tofacitinib, 5 to 10 mg twice daily, was given to treated patients. Overall study results and limits: Scalp clonality dropped significantly under tofacitinib, as did expanded CD8+ top-100 clones.

Treatment in this sample: oral pan-JAK inhibitor, 5-10 mg twice daily. Using a FACSAria, the CD4+ and CD8+ T cells were sorted from the PBMCs. Sequencing used cDNA as its template, made by extracting RNA and reverse transcribing it. Here immunoSEQ multiplex PCR was the method, and the copy in TCRdb shows in-frame clones only, minus some. Among around 180,000 clones listed, 60% were seen once. For this clone: The antigen is undetermined.

The material was CD4+ T cells sorted from blood, obtained at week 24, from a patient treated with tofacitinib. The sequence was collected from a human donor with alopecia areata.

CDR3 residues: CASSLQGTGGYEQYF. In nucleotides, the CDR3 is TGTGCCAGCAGCTTACAAGGGACAGGTGGCTACGAGCAGTACTTC. The chain links TRBV7-3 to TRBJ2-7; TRBD1 matches at 8 bases. The CDR3 has 15 amino acids. J gave up 3 bases and V 2 bases, and 6 bases lay outside the gene matches. Germline-derived CDR1 and CDR2 are SGHTA and FQGTGA.